This is a list of T cell receptor beta chains from one sample in a study of shared clonotypes between healthy human individuals. The data were produced by immunoSEQ multiplex PCR, yet TCRdb's version contains in-frame clones alone and is incomplete. The profile covers around 620,000 clones, with roughly 96% appearing a single time and approximately 0.11% taken by the ten largest. Specimen: naive CD8+ T cells sorted from blood. These receptors were obtained from a woman aged 25 to 39 in good health. Each CDR3 is given with its conserved first and last residue. The D gene is left open where the match is weak. A row's size may be missing; if present it is once, few, many or a size class.

CDR3nt: TGTGCCAGCAGCCCCCATCTAGGGCCCCAAGAGACCCAGTACTTC
CDR3aa: CASSPHLGPQETQYF
abundance: .
j_gene: TRBJ2-5
d_gene: .
v_gene: TRBV7-8

CDR3nt: TGTGCCAGCTCACCACAGGAGAGTACAGATACGCAGTATTTT
CDR3aa: CASSPQESTDTQYF
abundance: .
j_gene: TRBJ2-3
d_gene: .
v_gene: TRBV18

CDR3nt: TGTGCCAGTAAACCCGGGACAGAGGTCTCTGGGGCCAACGTCCTGACTTTC
CDR3aa: CASKPGTEVSGANVLTF
abundance: .
j_gene: TRBJ2-6
d_gene: TRBD1
v_gene: TRBV19

CDR3nt: TGTGCCAGCAGTCCCGTTGGTTCCTACAATGAGCAGTTCTTC
CDR3aa: CASSPVGSYNEQFF
abundance: .
j_gene: TRBJ2-1
d_gene: .
v_gene: TRBV6-5

CDR3nt: TGTGCCAGCAGCCGAGGACAGGGGATGGAAGAGACCCAGTACTTC
CDR3aa: CASSRGQGMEETQYF
abundance: .
j_gene: TRBJ2-5
d_gene: TRBD1
v_gene: TRBV7-9

CDR3nt: TGTGCCAGCAGCTCGGGAAGAACGCTCGAAAAACTGTTTTTT
CDR3aa: CASSSGRTLEKLFF
abundance: .
j_gene: TRBJ1-4
d_gene: .
v_gene: TRBV11-2

CDR3nt: TGTGCCAGCAGCCCGATTCTGAGTTCGTGGGAGGGCCCTCGAGGCGGGGAGCTGTTTTTT
CDR3aa: CASSPILSSWEGPRGGELFF
abundance: once
j_gene: TRBJ2-2
d_gene: TRBD2
v_gene: TRBV5-4

CDR3nt: TGTGCCATCAGTGAAGGGACTTACTCCTACGAGCAGTACTTC
CDR3aa: CAISEGTYSYEQYF
abundance: .
j_gene: TRBJ2-7
d_gene: .
v_gene: TRBV10-3

CDR3nt: TGTGCCAGTCAGCACTTGAACACTGAAGCTTTCTTT
CDR3aa: CASQHLNTEAFF
abundance: .
j_gene: TRBJ1-1
d_gene: .
v_gene: TRBV19

CDR3nt: TGTGCCAGCAGCTCTAGGGGCGGGGCGGTCGGCACAGATACGCAGTATTTT
CDR3aa: CASSSRGGAVGTDTQYF
abundance: .
j_gene: TRBJ2-3
d_gene: .
v_gene: TRBV11-2

CDR3nt: TGTGCCAGCAGTTTAGGAGAATCCTACGAGCAGTACTTC
CDR3aa: CASSLGESYEQYF
abundance: .
j_gene: TRBJ2-7
d_gene: .
v_gene: TRBV27

CDR3nt: TGTGCCAGCAGCCTCGGGGTGTCTAGGGGGTTCACAGATACGCAGTATTTT
CDR3aa: CASSLGVSRGFTDTQYF
abundance: .
j_gene: TRBJ2-3
d_gene: .
v_gene: TRBV7-2

CDR3nt: TGTGCCAGTAGTATTCCCGTCCCCGGCCGTTTGTCCTACGAGCAGTACTTC
CDR3aa: CASSIPVPGRLSYEQYF
abundance: .
j_gene: TRBJ2-7
d_gene: .
v_gene: TRBV19

CDR3nt: TGTGCCAGCAGTGAAGGGACAGGGATTACCTACGAGCAGTACTTC
CDR3aa: CASSEGTGITYEQYF
abundance: .
j_gene: TRBJ2-7
d_gene: TRBD1
v_gene: TRBV2

CDR3nt: TGTGCCAGTAGTATCGCGCCAGAACAAGAGACCCAGTACTTC
CDR3aa: CASSIAPEQETQYF
abundance: .
j_gene: TRBJ2-5
d_gene: .
v_gene: TRBV19

CDR3nt: TGTGCCAGCAGCTCCGGGAAGGGCCCCATGAACACTGAAGCTTTCTTT
CDR3aa: CASSSGKGPMNTEAFF
abundance: .
j_gene: TRBJ1-1
d_gene: .
v_gene: TRBV11-2

CDR3nt: TGTGCCAGCAGCGCCCAGGGAGCGGGGCAGTTCTTC
CDR3aa: CASSAQGAGQFF
abundance: .
j_gene: TRBJ2-1
d_gene: .
v_gene: TRBV9

CDR3nt: TGCGCCAGCAGCCAAGATCCGGGACAGGGGTTACTTAGCAATCAGCCCCAGCATTTT
CDR3aa: CASSQDPGQGLLSNQPQHF
abundance: .
j_gene: TRBJ1-5
d_gene: TRBD1
v_gene: TRBV4-1

CDR3nt: TGTGCCAGCAGTTTATGGGGGACAGGGTCCAGCGAGCAGTACTTC
CDR3aa: CASSLWGTGSSEQYF
abundance: .
j_gene: TRBJ2-7
d_gene: TRBD1
v_gene: TRBV27

CDR3nt: TGTGCCAGCAGCTTAAATCAGGGTTGGACGATCGAGCAGTACTTC
CDR3aa: CASSLNQGWTIEQYF
abundance: .
j_gene: TRBJ2-7
d_gene: .
v_gene: TRBV7-8

CDR3nt: TGTGCCAGCTCCCCCCCCAGGGGGGCGTTCCAAGAGACCCAGTACTTC
CDR3aa: CASSPPRGAFQETQYF
abundance: .
j_gene: TRBJ2-5
d_gene: .
v_gene: TRBV18

CDR3nt: TGTGCCAGCCGACTCGGTCCGGGTGGGAACTCTGAAGCTTTCTTT
CDR3aa: CASRLGPGGNSEAFF
abundance: .
j_gene: TRBJ1-1
d_gene: .
v_gene: TRBV11-2

CDR3nt: TGCGCCAGCAGCCAAACCGAGGACTATGGCTACACCTTC
CDR3aa: CASSQTEDYGYTF
abundance: few
j_gene: TRBJ1-2
d_gene: .
v_gene: TRBV4-1

CDR3nt: TGTGCCAGCAGCCAATTCGCGGGGGCGGGGGAGACCCAGTACTTC
CDR3aa: CASSQFAGAGETQYF
abundance: .
j_gene: TRBJ2-5
d_gene: .
v_gene: TRBV14

CDR3nt: TGTGCCACCACGGGGACAGGGCATCAGCCCCAGCATTTT
CDR3aa: CATTGTGHQPQHF
abundance: .
j_gene: TRBJ1-5
d_gene: TRBD1
v_gene: TRBV19

CDR3nt: TGTGCCAGCAGCTTAGGGGGGAGCGAGCAGTACTTC
CDR3aa: CASSLGGSEQYF
abundance: few
j_gene: TRBJ2-7
d_gene: .
v_gene: TRBV7-6

CDR3nt: TGTGCCAGCAGTTTGACAGGGAACGAGAAACTGTTTTTT
CDR3aa: CASSLTGNEKLFF
abundance: .
j_gene: TRBJ1-4
d_gene: TRBD1
v_gene: TRBV27

CDR3nt: TGTGCCACCAACCGGGACAGGGGTGAAAAACTGTTTTTT
CDR3aa: CATNRDRGEKLFF
abundance: .
j_gene: TRBJ1-4
d_gene: TRBD1
v_gene: TRBV15

CDR3nt: TGTGCCAGCAGGACCGGCGGGAGGGGCTACAATGAGCAGTTCTTC
CDR3aa: CASRTGGRGYNEQFF
abundance: .
j_gene: TRBJ2-1
d_gene: TRBD2
v_gene: TRBV7-9

CDR3nt: TGCGCCAGCAGCCATCGACAGGCCCTGGGGGAGCAGTACTTC
CDR3aa: CASSHRQALGEQYF
abundance: .
j_gene: TRBJ2-7
d_gene: .
v_gene: TRBV4-1

CDR3nt: TGTGCCAGCAGTTTGCTCCAGGGGGGCGGGGAGCTGTTTTTT
CDR3aa: CASSLLQGGGELFF
abundance: .
j_gene: TRBJ2-2
d_gene: .
v_gene: TRBV27

CDR3nt: TGTGCCAGCAGCAACTATAATGAAAAACTGTTTTTT
CDR3aa: CASSNYNEKLFF
abundance: .
j_gene: TRBJ1-4
d_gene: .
v_gene: TRBV9

CDR3nt: TGTGCCAGCAGTCCGGCCACGCTGGGTTTGGCTAATGAAAAACTGTTTTTT
CDR3aa: CASSPATLGLANEKLFF
abundance: .
j_gene: TRBJ1-4
d_gene: .
v_gene: TRBV27

CDR3nt: TGCGCCAGCAGCTTCACAGGGGGGCCGATTACTGAAGCTTTCTTT
CDR3aa: CASSFTGGPITEAFF
abundance: .
j_gene: TRBJ1-1
d_gene: TRBD1
v_gene: TRBV5-1

CDR3nt: TGTGCCAGCAGCGTAGCTAGTCTAAGGAGCACCGGGGAGCTGTTTTTT
CDR3aa: CASSVASLRSTGELFF
abundance: .
j_gene: TRBJ2-2
d_gene: .
v_gene: TRBV9

CDR3nt: TGTGCCAGCAGCCAACTAGCGGGACCCGTAGAGCAGTACTTC
CDR3aa: CASSQLAGPVEQYF
abundance: .
j_gene: TRBJ2-5
d_gene: TRBD2
v_gene: TRBV14

CDR3nt: TGTGCCAGCAGCCCGGCCGGGACAGGGAATGAGCAGTACTTC
CDR3aa: CASSPAGTGNEQYF
abundance: .
j_gene: TRBJ2-7
d_gene: TRBD1
v_gene: TRBV7-7

CDR3nt: TGTGCCAGCAGCTCCGGGACTAGCGGGAGCCACGAGCAGTACTTC
CDR3aa: CASSSGTSGSHEQYF
abundance: .
j_gene: TRBJ2-7
d_gene: TRBD2
v_gene: TRBV13

CDR3nt: TGTGCCAGCAGCGGCCGGGACAGGGAGGACTACGAGCAGTACTTC
CDR3aa: CASSGRDREDYEQYF
abundance: .
j_gene: TRBJ2-7
d_gene: TRBD1
v_gene: TRBV13

CDR3nt: TGTGCCAGTACCGACCTAGATAGTACCGGGGAGCTGTTTTTT
CDR3aa: CASTDLDSTGELFF
abundance: .
j_gene: TRBJ2-2
d_gene: .
v_gene: TRBV19

CDR3nt: TGTGCCAGCAGCGTAGGGTGGCTAGTTGGCTATGAGCAGTTCTTC
CDR3aa: CASSVGWLVGYEQFF
abundance: .
j_gene: TRBJ2-1
d_gene: .
v_gene: TRBV9

CDR3nt: TGTGCCAGCAAGTCCGGGACTAGCGCCTACAATGAGCAGTTCTTC
CDR3aa: CASKSGTSAYNEQFF
abundance: .
j_gene: TRBJ2-1
d_gene: TRBD2
v_gene: TRBV27

CDR3nt: TGTGCCAGCAGCTTGGGGGGTGTTCGTGAGCAGTTCTTC
CDR3aa: CASSLGGVREQFF
abundance: once
j_gene: TRBJ2-1
d_gene: .
v_gene: TRBV5-4

CDR3nt: TGTGCCAGCAGTTTAGGTAGAACCCAGCCCCAGCATTTT
CDR3aa: CASSLGRTQPQHF
abundance: .
j_gene: TRBJ1-5
d_gene: .
v_gene: TRBV27

CDR3nt: TGTGCCAGCAGCCACCCACCAGGGGGGAAAAGCACAGATACGCAGTATTTT
CDR3aa: CASSHPPGGKSTDTQYF
abundance: .
j_gene: TRBJ2-3
d_gene: .
v_gene: TRBV21-1

CDR3nt: TGCGCCCCAAAACCCCGGGCCAGACGCACAGATACGCAGTATTTT
CDR3aa: CAPKPRARRTDTQYF
abundance: .
j_gene: TRBJ2-3
d_gene: .
v_gene: TRBV5-1